Shown below are 25 T cell receptor beta chains from a single sample sequenced in a study of blood T cell repertoires in COVID-19 (TCRdb year 2020). Library prep was done by the immunoSEQ multiplex PCR assay. Here the immuneACCESS table is served through TCRdb, limited to in-frame sequences with V and J called. Missing clones are a known gap in these copies; in checked studies unresolved V genes cover under half, and the rest lacks a known reason. This sample has about 270,000 clones in its table, and around 89% of those were observed once. In total, the top ten clones hold roughly 4% of the sample. The specimen was peripheral blood. These TCRs come from a man aged 55 to 70 who had recovered from COVID-19.

The chain couples TRBV5-5 to TRBJ1-3; D call uncertain. Germline lookup yields CDR1 SGHKS and CDR2 YYEKEE (reference sequence). CDR3 length equals 16 residues. The V end lost 1 base, the J end lost 1 base, and 12 bases lay between the germline ends. CDR3 residues: CASSLIADSSGNTIYF. As DNA, the CDR3 is TGTGCCAGCAGCTTGATCGCAGACTCTTCTGGAAACACCATATATTTT.

The table lists this clone with a count of one. CDR3 in amino acids: CASRRQGAHDTQYF. The CDR3 DNA reads as TGTGCCAGCAGACGACAGGGGGCGCATGATACGCAGTATTTT. This sequence joins TRBV6-6 and TRBJ2-3; 10 positions agree with TRBD1. J lost 6 bases, V lost 6 bases, and 6 bases had no gene match. Germline CDR1 and CDR2: MNHNY and SVGAGI (reference sequence). The CDR3 is 14 residues long.

This clone occurred once. The chain uses TRBV5-4 and TRBJ2-7; 7 bases align to TRBD2. The CDR3 is 14 amino acids. With V trimmed by 2 bases and J by 3 bases, 5 bases remained unmatched. The V gene's germline CDR1 is SGHNT and CDR2 YYREEE (reference sequence). The CDR3 reads CASSFGGIGYEQYF. CDR3 DNA sequence: TGTGCCAGCAGCTTCGGGGGGATAGGCTACGAGCAGTACTTC. Complete variable domain (other parts from reference TRBV5-4 and TRBJ2-7): ETGVTQSPTHLIKTRGQQVTLRCSSQSGHNTVSWYQQALGQGPQFIFQYYREEENGRGNFPPRFSGLQFPNYSSELNVNALELDDSALYLCASSFGGIGYEQYFGPGTRLTVT.

The CDR3 sequence: CASSDISKGKNAEAFF. The CDR3 DNA is TGCGCCAGCAGTGATATTTCTAAGGGGAAAAACGCTGAAGCTTTCTTT. The genes are TRBV10-2 and TRBJ1-1; possible D gene TRBD1, 5 bases. The length of the CDR3 is 16 residues. Looked up from germline, CDR1 is WSHSY and CDR2 is SAAADI. Trimming pared 3 bases from V and 6 bases from J, leaving 20 bases between.

The DNA for the CDR3 is TGTGCCAGCACCTTACTAGTCACCGGGGAGCTGTTTTTT. This codes for CASTLLVTGELFF. This chain uses TRBV12-3 or TRBV12-4 with TRBJ2-2, with D maybe TRBD2 (5 bases). The CDR3 has 13 amino acids. With 7 bases removed from V and 4 bases from J, the gap between germline ends came to 10 bases.

This clone was detected once. This chain uses TRBV3-1 (or the pseudogene TRBV3-2) with TRBJ2-5, with 10 bases identical to TRBD2. Germline lookup yields CDR1 LGHDT and CDR2 YNNKEL (reference sequence). Trimming at V came to 1 base and at J to 5 bases, leaving 10 bases not matched to a gene. The CDR3 totals 17 residues. The CDR3, as DNA: TGTGCCAGCAGCCAAGGACGTCTAGCGGGGGCCGTGGAGACCCAGTACTTC. Translating it yields CASSQGRLAGAVETQYF.

V is TRBV29-1 and J is TRBJ1-3; 9 bases are a match to TRBD1. Trimming at V came to 6 bases and at J to 3 bases, leaving 3 bases not matched to a gene. This CDR3 contains 13 residues. Per the germline V gene, CDR1 is SQVTM and CDR2 is ANQGSEA. The chain's CDR3 is CSVGQGSGNTIYF. In DNA form, the CDR3 reads TGCAGCGTGGGACAGGGAAGTGGAAACACCATATATTTT.

The chain couples TRBV19 to TRBJ1-3, with D uncertain. V dropped 5 bases and J dropped 2 bases, with 10 bases sitting between them. Germline assignment: CDR1 LNHDA and CDR2 SQIVND (reference sequence). This CDR3 spans 14 amino acids. The DNA for the CDR3 is TGTGCCAGTAGTGAGACTGGCACTGGAAACACCATATATTTT. Translated, it gives CASSETGTGNTIYF.

V usage is TRBV7-9 and J usage is TRBJ1-5, with TRBD1 as a possible D gene (6 bases). The V end was cut by 6 bases, the J end by 6 bases, with 12 bases between. There are 13 residues in the CDR3. The germline V gene has CDR1 SEHNR and CDR2 FQNEAQ (reference sequence). The DNA for the CDR3 is TGTGCCAGCAGGTCAGGGGAGGGTCAGCCCCAGCATTTT. Protein sequence: CASRSGEGQPQHF.

The chain carries TRBV4-2 and TRBJ2-7, with D perhaps matching TRBD2 (5 bases). The CDR3 length is 15 residues. Germline V CDR1 and CDR2: LGHNA, YNFKEQ. Trimming stripped 0 bases from V and 0 bases from J, with 9 bases between. CDR3 coding DNA: TGTGCCAGCAGCCAAGAATTAGGGAGCTCCTACGAGCAGTACTTC. Its protein is CASSQELGSSYEQYF.

V usage is TRBV13 and J usage is TRBJ2-2; no clear D. The CDR3 contains 13 residues. V lost 2 bases and J 7 bases, leaving 8 bases between the germline ends. Looked up from germline, CDR1 is PRHDT and CDR2 is FYEKMQ (reference sequence). The CDR3 DNA is TGTGCCAGCAGCTTACCACAGCACGGGGAGCTGTTTTTT. Protein: CASSLPQHGELFF.

The gene calls are TRBV28 and TRBJ1-5; the match to TRBD1 covers 8 bases. The CDR3 is 15 amino acids. Unmatched junction bases numbered 11, after V lost 6 bases and J lost 7 bases. CDR1 and CDR2 from the germline V gene are MDHEN and SYDVKM. CDR3 loop: CASSTGQGVVQPQHF. In DNA form, the CDR3 reads TGTGCCAGCAGCACTGGACAGGGTGTTGTGCAGCCCCAGCATTTT.

This chain connects TRBV12-3 or TRBV12-4 to TRBJ2-5, with D perhaps matching TRBD2 (6 bases). The V gene lost 3 bases and the J gene lost 2 bases, with 7 bases spanning the gap. This CDR3 has 13 residues. The CDR3 is CASSLGLQETQYF. Written as DNA, the CDR3 is TGTGCCAGCAGTTTGGGACTTCAAGAGACCCAGTACTTC.

The chain has TRBV6-5 and TRBJ2-3; 8 bases are a match to TRBD2. The CDR3 sequence is 14 residues long. V shed 5 bases and J 5 bases; nucleotides not matched to a gene: 6. From germline, CDR1 is MNHEY and CDR2 SVGAGI. The CDR3, as DNA: TGTGCCAGCAGTCCTGGACTAGCTTTAGATACGCAGTATTTT. Protein sequence: CASSPGLALDTQYF.

This clone was recorded a few times. The chain recombines TRBV11-2 with TRBJ1-2; D is unclear. The V and J ends lost 5 bases and 1 base respectively, with 11 bases between them. From germline, CDR1 is SGHAT and CDR2 FQNNGV. This CDR3 is built from 14 residues. CDR3 in DNA: TGTGCCAGCAGCATTGAACTGCGTAACTATGGCTACACCTTC. It yields the protein CASSIELRNYGYTF.

The CDR3 region has the DNA TGCGCCAGCAGGGGGCTAGCGGATACGCAGTATTTT. This codes for CASRGLADTQYF. The chain uses TRBV5-1 and TRBJ2-3; D may be TRBD2 (6 bases). CDR1 is SGHRS, CDR2 YFSETQ, per germline. This CDR3 is 12 amino acids long. V was pared by 5 bases and J by 6 bases, with 10 bases between.

The gene calls are TRBV19 and TRBJ2-1; 8 bases match TRBD2. J was trimmed by 6 bases and V by 2 bases; bases with no gene match: 9. CDR1 LNHDA and CDR2 SQIVND come from the germline V gene (reference sequence). This CDR3 has 16 residues. For the CDR3, the DNA is TGTGCCAGTAGTATAACTCTAGCGGGCGAGGGCAATGAGCAGTTCTTC. Protein: CASSITLAGEGNEQFF.

V usage is TRBV19 and J usage is TRBJ2-2; 11 bases align to TRBD1. This CDR3 is 16 amino acids long. Germline assignment: CDR1 LNHDA and CDR2 SQIVND (reference sequence). Unmatched junction bases numbered 6, after V lost 3 bases and J lost 6 bases. Written as DNA, the CDR3 is TGTGCCAGTAGTATGCCCGGGACAGGGGGTGCCGGGGAGCTGTTTTTT. Encoded protein: CASSMPGTGGAGELFF.

Here the CDR3 reads CSASTGNHEQYF. The CDR3, as DNA: TGCAGTGCTAGTACGGGTAACCACGAGCAGTACTTC. The gene calls are TRBV20-1 and TRBJ2-7; the D is unclear. Germline lookup yields CDR1 DFQATT and CDR2 SNEGSKA (reference sequence). CDR3 length equals 12 residues. The germline V and J ends were trimmed by 3 bases and 5 bases, with 11 bases remaining between them.

The V gene is TRBV11-2, the J gene TRBJ1-2, with TRBD1 as a possible D gene (5 bases). CDR3 length: 14 residues. V was shortened by 6 bases and J by 2 bases, with 13 bases between the two germline ends. Germline loops: CDR1 SGHAT, CDR2 FQNNGV. CDR3 sequence: CASSPGSGNYGYTF. As DNA, the CDR3 is TGTGCCAGCAGTCCCGGGTCAGGGAACTATGGCTACACCTTC. The full variable domain, with the rest looked up from reference TRBV11-2 and TRBJ1-2, is EAGVAQSPRYKIIEKRQSVAFWCNPISGHATLYWYQQILGQGPKLLIQFQNNGVVDDSQLPKDRFSAERLKGVDSTLKIQPAKLEDSAVYLCASSPGSGNYGYTFGSGTRLTVV.

The chain combines TRBV6-2 or TRBV6-3 with TRBJ2-4, with TRBD1 matching 11 bases. Germline V gene lookup returns CDR1 MNHEY and CDR2 SVGEGT. The CDR3 is 16 residues long. Germline trimming cut 6 bases from V and 1 base from J; bases unmatched to any gene: 5. The CDR3 protein is CASSLGTGGAKNIQYF. CDR3 nucleotide sequence: TGTGCCAGCAGCCTTGGGACAGGGGGGGCCAAAAACATTCAGTACTTC.

The chain is built from TRBV24-1 and TRBJ1-2, with D hard to call. V was clipped by 7 bases and J by 4 bases, with 9 bases between them. There are 12 residues in the CDR3. Germline CDR1 reads KGHDR; CDR2 reads SFDVKD. CDR3 DNA: TGTGCCACCAGCCCCGGGAGCTATGGCTACACCTTC. Residues: CATSPGSYGYTF.

J is TRBJ2-7 and V is TRBV4-2; 8 nucleotides agree with TRBD1. In germline, CDR1 is LGHNA, CDR2 YNFKEQ. The CDR3 consists of 17 residues. V shed 3 bases, J shed 1 base, and the junction held 11 bases outside the gene matches. The CDR3 sequence is CASSHRSPGQGSYEQYF. The CDR3 DNA follows: TGTGCCAGCAGCCACCGAAGTCCCGGACAGGGTTCCTACGAGCAGTACTTC.

This chain connects TRBV6-5 to TRBJ1-2, with TRBD1 as a possible D gene (5 bases). Germline-derived CDR1 and CDR2 are MNHEY and SVGAGI. The CDR3 is made up of 13 amino acids. V shed 2 bases and J shed 2 bases, with 6 bases lying between them. CDR3 protein: CASSYDRNYGYTF. The CDR3, as DNA: TGTGCCAGCAGTTACGACAGAAACTATGGCTACACCTTC.

This clone was observed once. The rearrangement joins TRBV9 to TRBJ2-3; 7 nucleotides line up with TRBD1. Germline loops: CDR1 SGDLS, CDR2 YYNGEE. V was clipped by 4 bases and J by 2 bases; unmatched bases: 10. The length of the CDR3 is 16 residues. In DNA, the CDR3 is TGTGCCAGCAGCTTAGGTAGGGGGCCGAACACAGATACGCAGTATTTT. This codes for CASSLGRGPNTDTQYF. The full variable domain, its missing parts supplied by reference TRBV9 and TRBJ2-3, is DSGVTQTPKHLITATGQRVTLRCSPRSGDLSVYWYQQSLDQGLQFLIQYYNGEERAKGNILERFSAQQFPDLHSELNLSSLELGDSALYFCASSLGRGPNTDTQYFGPGTRLTVL.